Presented here are 30 T cell receptor beta chains from one specimen sequenced in a study of response to subunit inactivated influenza vaccine. MiXCR was run by TCRdb on the RT-PCR reads, yielding one entry per CDR3 protein. Here the sample spans more than 550,000 distinct CDR3 sequences, approximately 12% being singletons. The source material was PBMCs from blood, sampled on the day of vaccination. The source is a man aged 45-65 years who received an inactivated influenza vaccine.

This clonotype was detected a few times. The gene calls are TRBV20-1 and TRBJ2-5; no definite D call. The CDR3 sequence is 13 residues long. Germline V gives CDR1 DFQATT, CDR2 SNEGSKA (reference sequence). V was trimmed by 5 bases and J by 2 bases, leaving 12 bases between them. The CDR3: CSAVRGRQETQYF. The DNA for the CDR3 is TGCAGTGCTGTCCGTGGCAGGCAAGAGACCCAGTACTTC.

This clonotype was seen a few times. J is TRBJ2-1 and V is TRBV12-3 or TRBV12-4; 13 nucleotides line up with TRBD2. The junction had 7 bases not matched to a gene; V was cut back by 6 bases and J by 8 bases. The CDR3 extends over 15 amino acids. The CDR3 protein is CASSGTSGIGYEQFF. The CDR3, as DNA: TGTGCCAGCAGCGGGACTAGCGGGATTGGCTATGAGCAGTTCTTC.

The chain recombines TRBV20-1 with TRBJ2-1; 7 bases align to TRBD1. The CDR3 spans 11 residues. V shed 0 bases and J 15 bases; nucleotides not matched to a gene: 5. Germline lookup yields CDR1 DFQATT and CDR2 SNEGSKA (reference sequence). This CDR3 is CSARDEDRRFF. CDR3 bases: TGCAGTGCTAGAGATGAGGACAGGCGGTTCTTC.

This clonotype turned up a few times. The genes are TRBV15 and TRBJ2-1, with 14 bases that match TRBD2. After removal of 7 bases from V and 13 bases from J, the junction contained 3 bases not matched to a gene. The CDR3 extends over 12 amino acids. Germline V gene lookup returns CDR1 LNHNV and CDR2 YYDKDF (reference sequence). In DNA form, the CDR3 reads TGTGCCACCACCGGACTAGCGGGAGGACAGTTCTTC. Protein: CATTGLAGGQFF.

The chain recombines TRBV12-3 or TRBV12-4 with TRBJ2-3; either TRBD1 or TRBD2 may fit D (5 bases each). The CDR3 sequence is 15 residues long. Trimming left V 4 bases short and J 3 bases short, with 14 bases between. The CDR3 is CASSSGGWGTDTQYF. The CDR3 DNA reads as TGTGCCAGCAGTTCAGGAGGATGGGGGACAGATACGCAGTATTTT.

The V call is TRBV12-3 or TRBV12-4, the J call TRBJ2-1; D is perhaps TRBD2 (5 bases). CDR3 length: 13 amino acids. Trimming removed 3 bases from V and 9 bases from J, with 12 bases in between. The CDR3 here is CASSFLREGEQFF. CDR3 sequence (DNA): TGTGCCAGCAGTTTTCTGAGGGAAGGTGAGCAGTTCTTC.

This chain's CDR3 is CASSVRQAAYNEQFF. DNA for the CDR3: TGTGCCAGCAGCGTGAGACAGGCGGCCTACAATGAGCAGTTCTTC. V usage is TRBV9 and J usage is TRBJ2-1; weak D call: TRBD1 (6 bases). Germline CDR1 reads SGDLS; CDR2 reads YYNGEE. This CDR3 is 15 amino acids long. Trimming shortened V by 2 bases and J by 2 bases, and 11 bases separated the two germline ends. Full variable domain (remainder filled in from reference TRBV9 and TRBJ2-1): DSGVTQTPKHLITATGQRVTLRCSPRSGDLSVYWYQQSLDQGLQFLIQYYNGEERAKGNILERFSAQQFPDLHSELNLSSLELGDSALYFCASSVRQAAYNEQFFGPGTRLTVL.

V is TRBV7-9 and J is TRBJ2-1; TRBD2 aligns across 10 bases. Looked up from germline, CDR1 is SEHNR and CDR2 is FQNEAQ (reference sequence). V shed 5 bases, J shed 9 bases, and the junction held 16 bases outside the gene matches. This CDR3 has 17 residues. For the CDR3, the DNA is TGTGCCAGCAGCGGTTATCGGTCTAGCGGGAGTAAGGGTGAGCAGTTCTTC. Translating gives CASSGYRSSGSKGEQFF. The variable domain in full, with the rest retrieved from reference TRBV7-9 and TRBJ2-1, is DTGVSQNPRHKITKRGQNVTFRCDPISEHNRLYWYRQTLGQGPEFLTYFQNEAQLEKSRLLSDRFSAERPKGSFSTLEIQRTEQGDSAMYLCASSGYRSSGSKGEQFFGPGTRLTVL.

This clonotype was recorded many times. The J gene is TRBJ2-7, the V gene TRBV7-9; possible D gene TRBD1, 6 bases. CDR1 is SEHNR, CDR2 FQNEAQ, per germline (reference sequence). CDR3 length: 14 residues. The V end was cut by 2 bases, the J end by 1 base, with 9 bases between. The CDR3 is CASSLSQGSYEQYF. DNA for the CDR3: TGTGCCAGCAGCTTAAGCCAGGGGTCCTACGAGCAGTACTTC.

The chain joins TRBV24-1 to TRBJ2-2, with 8 positions matching TRBD1. Germline V gene data show CDR1 as KGHDR and CDR2 as SFDVKD. The CDR3 sequence is 17 residues long. The junction had 13 bases not matched to a gene; V was cut back by 1 base and J by 10 bases. The CDR3: CATSDLGQGAGYEELFF. DNA for the CDR3: TGTGCCACCAGTGATTTAGGTCAGGGGGCCGGGTACGAGGAGCTGTTTTTT.

This clonotype has a handful of counts. The rearrangement links TRBV20-1 to TRBJ1-1; TRBD1 is a possible D gene (5 bases). This CDR3 spans 10 amino acids. Germline assignment: CDR1 DFQATT and CDR2 SNEGSKA (reference sequence). Trimming took off 3 bases at V and 10 bases at J, with 9 bases between the two ends. CDR3 protein: CSARGQAAFF. The CDR3 DNA reads as TGCAGTGCTAGGGGGCAGGCAGCTTTCTTT.

This chain joins TRBV20-1 and TRBJ2-7; D is possibly TRBD1 (6 bases). Trimming pared 0 bases from V and 3 bases from J, leaving 24 bases between. This CDR3 spans 18 amino acids. CDR1 and CDR2 (germline): DFQATT, SNEGSKA (reference sequence). CDR3 protein: CSARDRKQGSLSRYEQYF. The CDR3 DNA reads TGCAGTGCTAGAGACCGGAAACAGGGCAGCCTATCCCGCTACGAGCAGTACTTC.

In this sample, this clonotype turned up a few times. The chain joins TRBV28 to TRBJ2-7; D not certain. CDR1 and CDR2 (germline): MDHEN, SYDVKM. This CDR3 region has 12 residues. V was trimmed by 3 bases and J by 3 bases, leaving 6 bases between them. In DNA form, the CDR3 reads TGTGCCAGCAGTTTGCCCCTCTACGAGCAGTACTTC. Translating gives CASSLPLYEQYF.

The J gene is TRBJ2-1, the V gene TRBV10-3; tentatively, D is TRBD2 (6 bases). This CDR3 has 16 residues. The V and J ends lost 2 bases and 0 bases respectively, with 11 bases between them. The germline gives CDR1 ENHRY, CDR2 SYGVKD. CDR3 loop: CAISERDWSSYNEQFF. CDR3 coding DNA: TGTGCCATCAGTGAGCGGGACTGGAGCTCCTACAATGAGCAGTTCTTC.

This clonotype was found a few times. The V call is TRBV12-3 or TRBV12-4, the J call TRBJ2-1; 10 bases line up with TRBD1. Trimming took 4 bases from V and 8 from J; bases not matched to a gene: 8. This CDR3 has 15 residues. The CDR3 loop is CASSWGQGKRYEQFF. The CDR3 bases are TGTGCCAGCAGTTGGGGACAGGGGAAGAGGTATGAGCAGTTCTTC.

The CDR3 is CASSLVSVRHTQYF. The CDR3, as DNA: TGTGCCAGCAGTTTAGTTTCGGTTAGGCATACGCAGTATTTT. The gene calls are TRBV12-3 or TRBV12-4 and TRBJ2-3; D is undetermined. This CDR3 spans 14 amino acids. V gave up 1 base and J gave up 7 bases, with 12 bases separating them.

This chain's CDR3 is CASSALAGGEETQYF. CDR3 DNA sequence: TGTGCCAGCAGTGCACTAGCGGGAGGGGAAGAGACCCAGTACTTC. This chain joins TRBV6-1 and TRBJ2-5, with TRBD2 identical over 13 bases. Germline CDR1 and CDR2: MNHNS and SASEGT. The CDR3 loop spans 15 amino acids. V shed 4 bases and J 3 bases; nucleotides not matched to a gene: 2.

This clonotype was found a few times. This chain uses TRBV30 with TRBJ2-6, with 10 bases that match TRBD1. Germline CDR1 is GTSNPN and CDR2 is SVGIG (reference sequence). The CDR3 loop spans 19 amino acids. The V and J ends lost 0 bases and 0 bases, in that order; junction bases with no gene match: 8. The CDR3, as DNA: TGTGCCTGGAGTGTAGCGACAGGGGGCCCCATCTCTGGGGCCAACGTCCTGACTTTC. Translation: CAWSVATGGPISGANVLTF.

The V and J genes are TRBV20-1 and TRBJ2-3, with 9 nucleotides matching TRBD2. The CDR3 loop spans 14 amino acids. V shed 5 bases and J 8 bases; nucleotides not matched to a gene: 11. From germline, CDR1 is DFQATT and CDR2 SNEGSKA (reference sequence). CDR3 protein: CSAPHSGSMATQYF. The CDR3 bases are TGCAGTGCTCCCCATAGCGGGAGTATGGCTACGCAGTATTTT.

In its sample, this clonotype was seen a few times. The CDR3 DNA follows: TGTGCCAGCAGCTTAGACCGGGCCTCTGGAAACACCATATATTTT. Protein: CASSLDRASGNTIYF. The chain couples TRBV7-9 to TRBJ1-3, with D unclear. Germline loops: CDR1 SEHNR, CDR2 FQNEAQ (reference sequence). There are 15 residues in the CDR3. V was clipped by 1 base and J by 0 bases, with 7 bases between them.

This clonotype was counted only a few times. The rearrangement links TRBV3-1 to TRBJ2-7; weak D call: TRBD1 (6 bases). V lost 4 bases to trimming and J lost 0 bases, with 13 bases between them. Germline V gives CDR1 LGHDT, CDR2 YNNKEL (reference sequence). The CDR3 spans 15 residues. This CDR3 reads CASSRSRDNSYEQYF. CDR3 nucleotides: TGTGCCAGCAGCCGGTCGAGGGACAACTCCTACGAGCAGTACTTC.

The rearrangement uses TRBV6-5 and TRBJ2-2; 9 bases fit TRBD2. Germline trimming cut 2 bases from V and 3 bases from J; bases unmatched to any gene: 1. This CDR3 has 15 amino acids. In germline, CDR1 is MNHEY, CDR2 SVGAGI. CDR3 in amino acids: CASSYAGGDTGELFF. The CDR3 region has the DNA TGTGCCAGCAGTTACGCGGGGGGGGACACCGGGGAGCTGTTTTTT.

This clonotype was seen only a few times. The chain has TRBV13 and TRBJ2-7; D possibly corresponds to TRBD1 (6 bases). Per germline, CDR1 PRHDT and CDR2 FYEKMQ (reference sequence). Trimming removed 0 bases from V and 2 bases from J, with 17 bases in between. The CDR3 length is 17 residues. The CDR3 nucleotides are TGTGCCAGCAGCTTAGGCCCACGGCCGGGACACCCCTACGAGCAGTACTTC. The encoded protein is CASSLGPRPGHPYEQYF.

This clonotype was seen more than once but under ten times. J is TRBJ2-1 and V is TRBV4-2; 9 nucleotides match TRBD2. This CDR3 is built from 16 residues. V dropped 0 bases and J dropped 2; count of bases not matched to a gene: 2. From germline, CDR1 is LGHNA and CDR2 YNFKEQ. DNA for the CDR3: TGTGCCAGCAGCCAAGAGGGCGGGAGGGCCTACAATGAGCAGTTCTTC. This sequence encodes CASSQEGGRAYNEQFF.

This clonotype appeared a few times. The V call is TRBV28, the J call TRBJ2-5; D may be TRBD2 (6 bases). Germline CDR1 and CDR2: MDHEN and SYDVKM. CDR3 size: 13 residues. The ends were cut back, 6 bases at V and 5 bases at J, with 13 bases in the middle. The CDR3 protein is CASRPGSRETQYF. In nucleotides, the CDR3 is TGTGCCAGCAGACCCGGGAGCCGGGAGACCCAGTACTTC.

This chain uses TRBV5-1 with TRBJ2-3; no definite D call. Trimming removed 6 bases at V and 4 bases at J, with 12 bases between. This CDR3 contains 13 residues. Germline V lookup: CDR1 SGHRS, CDR2 YFSETQ. The CDR3 DNA is TGCGCCAGCAACCCCCCCAATTCAGATACGCAGTATTTT. Protein: CASNPPNSDTQYF.

The chain employs TRBV10-3 and TRBJ2-7; 7 nucleotides agree with TRBD1. The CDR3 is 13 residues long. Germline V lookup: CDR1 ENHRY, CDR2 SYGVKD. The trim removed 4 bases at V and 4 bases at J, leaving 4 bases unmatched. The CDR3 DNA follows: TGTGCCATCAGTGGACAGGGTGGGTACGAGCAGTACTTC. This encodes CAISGQGGYEQYF.

The chain links TRBV12-3 or TRBV12-4 to TRBJ2-3, with 9 bases identical to TRBD1. V trimming: 6 bases; J trimming: 2 bases; junction bases outside the gene matches: 9. This CDR3 contains 16 residues. CDR3 coding DNA: TGTGCCAGCAGCCGAGGTTGGGACAGGGACACAGATACGCAGTATTTT. Translating gives CASSRGWDRDTDTQYF.

CDR3 in DNA: TGTGCCAGCAGCTTTAACGGGGGGGCGTGGGATGAGCAGTTCTTC. Its protein is CASSFNGGAWDEQFF. This sequence joins TRBV7-2 and TRBJ2-1; 8 bases match TRBD2. Germline V lookup: CDR1 SGHTA, CDR2 FQGNSA. The ends lost 3 bases at V and 8 bases at J; junction bases unmatched: 9. The CDR3 is made up of 15 amino acids.

This chain links TRBV20-1 with TRBJ1-2, with no clear D. The germline V gene has CDR1 DFQATT and CDR2 SNEGSKA (reference sequence). This CDR3 is built from 11 residues. The V end was cut by 0 bases, the J end by 4 bases, with 3 bases between. The CDR3 DNA reads TGCAGTGCTAGAGACCTCTATGGCTACACCTTC. Translated: CSARDLYGYTF.